Shown below are 13 T cell receptor beta chains from a single sample sequenced in a study of blood T cell repertoires in COVID-19. Method: immunoSEQ multiplex PCR; TCRdb's copy keeps in-frame clones and lacks some. The table has approximately 94,000 clones, 84% seen once. The specimen was peripheral blood. Receptor source: a human donor in a cohort sampled during active COVID-19.

The rearrangement joins TRBV7-9 to TRBJ2-7, with 9 bases that match TRBD1. J was trimmed by 5 bases and V by 5 bases; bases with no gene match: 4. The germline gives CDR1 SEHNR, CDR2 FQNEAQ (reference sequence). This CDR3 is 13 amino acids long. The CDR3: CASSGQGRDEQYF. Written as DNA, the CDR3 is TGTGCCAGCAGCGGACAGGGGCGCGACGAGCAGTACTTC.

CDR3 sequence reads: CASSAGSGANVLTF. The CDR3 region has the DNA TGCGCCAGCAGTGCCGGCTCTGGGGCCAACGTCCTGACTTTC. The genes are TRBV10-1 and TRBJ2-6; no definite D call. The CDR3 contains 14 residues. Germline loops: CDR1 WNHNN, CDR2 SYGVQD (reference sequence). V was pared by 4 bases and J by 0 bases, with 4 bases between.

The genes are TRBV12-3 or TRBV12-4 and TRBJ2-7; a weak D match, TRBD2 (5 bases). The CDR3 contains 13 residues. Trimming stripped 6 bases from V and 4 bases from J, with 13 bases between. The CDR3 DNA reads TGTGCCAGCAGCCGTCGAGCGGTTTACGAGCAGTACTTC. It codes for CASSRRAVYEQYF.

The chain couples TRBV3-1 (or the pseudogene TRBV3-2) to TRBJ2-7; 8 positions agree with TRBD2. This CDR3 is 15 amino acids long. V shed 0 bases and J 9 bases; nucleotides not matched to a gene: 10. Germline assignment: CDR1 LGHDT and CDR2 YNNKEL (reference sequence). The CDR3 reads CASSQEGLVGRGQYF. CDR3 nucleotides: TGTGCCAGCAGCCAAGAGGGACTAGTGGGTCGGGGGCAGTACTTC.

This clone was observed a single time. V usage is TRBV2 and J usage is TRBJ1-4; 7 bases match TRBD1. After removal of 2 bases from V and 5 bases from J, the junction contained 14 bases not matched to a gene. The V gene's germline CDR1 is SNHLY and CDR2 FYNNEI. The length of the CDR3 is 18 residues. The CDR3 sequence is CASSENSLRGGYNEKLFF. The CDR3 region has the DNA TGTGCCAGCAGTGAAAACTCACTCCGAGGGGGCTACAATGAAAAACTGTTTTTT.

The rearrangement uses TRBV19 and TRBJ1-1; D might be TRBD1 (6 bases). The CDR3 extends over 15 amino acids. Germline values: CDR1 LNHDA, CDR2 SQIVND (reference sequence). Trimming took 2 bases from V and 1 from J, leaving 11 bases between them. CDR3: CASSILGAWNTEAFF. The CDR3 DNA reads TGTGCCAGTAGTATACTGGGGGCTTGGAACACTGAAGCTTTCTTT.

The rearrangement uses TRBV29-1 and TRBJ2-3; D gene uncertain. Germline V gives CDR1 SQVTM, CDR2 ANQGSEA. V gave up 4 bases and J gave up 0 bases, with 5 bases separating them. The CDR3 length is 12 residues. CDR3 coding DNA: TGCAGCGTTGTAATGAGCACAGATACGCAGTATTTT. It encodes CSVVMSTDTQYF.

This chain uses TRBV19 with TRBJ1-5, with TRBD1 matching 7 bases. The CDR3 contains 14 residues. The germline V gene has CDR1 LNHDA and CDR2 SQIVND (reference sequence). The J segment lost 4 bases and the V segment lost 7 bases, leaving 7 bases of the junction unmatched. For the CDR3, the DNA is TGTGCCAGTAACCTACAGGGGACAAATCAGCCCCAGCATTTT. The encoded protein is CASNLQGTNQPQHF.

This clone was seen just once. The V call is TRBV6-6, the J call TRBJ1-4, with TRBD1 matching over 9 bases. The length of the CDR3 is 16 residues. CDR1 is MNHNY, CDR2 SVGAGI, per germline (reference sequence). V shed 5 bases and J 8 bases; nucleotides not matched to a gene: 12. The CDR3 nucleotides are TGTGCCAGCAGTATTAAGTCCGGGACAGGGTCCGAAAAACTGTTTTTT. It specifies CASSIKSGTGSEKLFF.

This clone showed up many times. The chain is built from TRBV6-5 and TRBJ2-7, with D tentatively TRBD2 (6 bases). This CDR3 contains 16 residues. The germline V and J ends were trimmed by 0 bases and 2 bases, with 14 bases remaining between them. Germline V gene data show CDR1 as MNHEY and CDR2 as SVGAGI. The CDR3 bases are TGTGCCAGCAGTTACTCGACGGCTAGCGCGACCTACGAGCAGTACTTC. It yields the protein CASSYSTASATYEQYF.

This CDR3 is CASSLQGFNTEAFF. The CDR3 DNA sequence: TGTGCCAGCAGCTTACAGGGGTTTAACACTGAAGCTTTCTTT. The chain employs TRBV7-3 and TRBJ1-1; the D gene is possibly TRBD1 (6 bases). Deletions cut 2 bases from V and 2 bases from J, with 9 bases between. The CDR3 is 14 residues long. Per the germline V gene, CDR1 is SGHTA and CDR2 is FQGTGA.

The V and J genes are TRBV9 and TRBJ2-1; D is undetermined. V was cut by 1 base and J by 6 bases, with 5 bases left in between. The germline gives CDR1 SGDLS, CDR2 YYNGEE. The CDR3 consists of 12 residues. This chain's CDR3 is CASSVRPNEQFF. The CDR3 DNA is TGTGCCAGCAGCGTACGTCCCAATGAGCAGTTCTTC.

V is TRBV28 and J is TRBJ1-5; 9 nucleotides match TRBD1. The ends lost 5 bases at V and 6 bases at J; junction bases unmatched: 5. This CDR3 has 14 amino acids. Per germline, CDR1 MDHEN and CDR2 SYDVKM. This CDR3 reads CASSRTGAGQPQHF. CDR3 nucleotide sequence: TGTGCCAGCAGTAGGACAGGGGCTGGTCAGCCCCAGCATTTT.